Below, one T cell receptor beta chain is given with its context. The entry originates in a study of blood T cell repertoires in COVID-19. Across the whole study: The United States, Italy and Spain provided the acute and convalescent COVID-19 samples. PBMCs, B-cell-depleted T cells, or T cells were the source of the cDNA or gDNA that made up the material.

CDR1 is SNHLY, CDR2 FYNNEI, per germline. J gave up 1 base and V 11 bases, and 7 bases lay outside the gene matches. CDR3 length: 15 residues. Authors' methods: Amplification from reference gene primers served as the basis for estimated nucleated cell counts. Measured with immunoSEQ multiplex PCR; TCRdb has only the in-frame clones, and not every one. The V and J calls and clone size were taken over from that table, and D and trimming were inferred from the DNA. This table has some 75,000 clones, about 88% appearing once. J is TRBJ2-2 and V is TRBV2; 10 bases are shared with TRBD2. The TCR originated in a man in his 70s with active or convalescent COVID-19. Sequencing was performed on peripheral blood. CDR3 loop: CAGRASGGNTGELFF. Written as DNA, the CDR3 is TGTGCCGGGAGGGCTAGCGGGGGGAACACCGGGGAGCTGTTTTTT. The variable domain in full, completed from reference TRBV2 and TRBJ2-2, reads EPEVTQTPSHQVTQMGQEVILRCVPISNHLYFYWYRQILGQKVEFLVSFYNNEISEKSEIFDDQFSVERPDGSNFTLKIRSTKLEDSAMYFCAGRASGGNTGELFFGEGSRLTVL.